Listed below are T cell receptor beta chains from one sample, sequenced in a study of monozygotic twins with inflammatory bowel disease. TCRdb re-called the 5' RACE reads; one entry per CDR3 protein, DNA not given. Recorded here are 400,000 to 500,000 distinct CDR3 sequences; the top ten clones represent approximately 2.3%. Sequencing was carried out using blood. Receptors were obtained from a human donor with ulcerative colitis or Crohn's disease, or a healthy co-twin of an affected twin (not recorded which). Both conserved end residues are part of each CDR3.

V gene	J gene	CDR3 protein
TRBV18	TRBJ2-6	CASSPQRTTNSGANVLTF
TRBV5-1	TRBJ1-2	CASSPENGAGYTF
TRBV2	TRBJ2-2	CATTGHSGTGELFF
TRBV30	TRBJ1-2	CAWSQNLGIHGYTF
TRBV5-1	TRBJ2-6	CASSFVGIRMDVLTF
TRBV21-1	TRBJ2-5	CASSKLKDRGRETQYF
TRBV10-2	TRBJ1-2	CASSESGQGNYGYTF
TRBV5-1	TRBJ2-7	CASSLGHGGSYEQYF
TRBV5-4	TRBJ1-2	CASSGTDRARYGYTF
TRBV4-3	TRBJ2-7	CASSRYTGLYEQYF
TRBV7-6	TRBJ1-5	CASSLDNGYHQPQHF
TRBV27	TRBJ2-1	CASKEYPRNVEFF
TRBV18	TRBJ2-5	CASWGRSQETQYF
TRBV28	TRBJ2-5	CASSLLWTAKPRQETQYF
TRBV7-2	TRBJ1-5	CASSLQATNQPQHF
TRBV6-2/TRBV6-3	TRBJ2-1	CASSPLAGFEQFF
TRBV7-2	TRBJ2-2	CASSLTSGGNTGELFF
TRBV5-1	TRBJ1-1	CASSLAGENTEAFF
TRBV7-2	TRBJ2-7	CASSPRTGDIYELYF
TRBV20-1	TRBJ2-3	CSAGTPGGTDTQYF
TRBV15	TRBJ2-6	CATSSNEGLRANVLTF
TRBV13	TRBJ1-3	CASSPTPTYSGNTIYF
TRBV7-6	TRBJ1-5	CASSPGQVGQPQHF
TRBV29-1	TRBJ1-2	CSVALDSFTSYGYTF
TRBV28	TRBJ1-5	CASSGGVVQPQHF
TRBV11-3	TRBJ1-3	CASSLDRHTDGNTIYF
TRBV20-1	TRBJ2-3	CSARRTGPSGKSDTQYF
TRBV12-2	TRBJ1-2	CASPQSVPNYGYTF
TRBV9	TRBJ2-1	CASSVVGLAGGRQFF
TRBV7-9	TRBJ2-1	CASSFPTRAGEQFF
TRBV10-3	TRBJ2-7	CAISVKTDSYEQYF
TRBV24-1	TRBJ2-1	CATSDAQGASYNEQFF
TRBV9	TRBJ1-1	CASSVQPLNTEAFF
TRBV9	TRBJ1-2	CASSLGLGGGGYTF
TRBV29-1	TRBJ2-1	CSVHRLLSYNEQFF
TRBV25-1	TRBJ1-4	CASRPDRGVGEKLFF
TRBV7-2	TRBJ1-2	CASSPDRLNYGYTF
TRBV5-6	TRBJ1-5	CASSLTSRGEKRSNQPQHF
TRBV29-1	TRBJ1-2	CSVEGSIGSYDGYTF
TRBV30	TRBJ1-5	CAWSATGNQPQHF
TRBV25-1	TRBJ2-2	CASSEFWTGANTGELFF
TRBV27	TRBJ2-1	CASEGQGRNEQFF
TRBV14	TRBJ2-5	CASSQQVMETQYF